These 14 T cell receptor beta chains originate from one sample sequenced in a study of blood T cell repertoires in COVID-19. Data came from immunoSEQ multiplex PCR; TCRdb stores just in-frame clones and leaves some out. Of 57,000 or so clones listed, approximately 83% are singletons. Material: peripheral blood. The receptor set was obtained from a human donor in a cohort sampled during active COVID-19.

V is TRBV6-2 or TRBV6-3 and J is TRBJ2-5, with TRBD2 identical over 9 bases. CDR3 length equals 18 residues. Germline CDR1 reads MNHEY; CDR2 reads SVGEGT. Trimming cost V 0 bases and J 5 bases; bases outside gene matches: 13. This CDR3 is CASSYSRSGLAGSETQYF. The CDR3 DNA reads as TGTGCCAGCAGTTACTCGAGGAGTGGTCTAGCGGGATCTGAGACCCAGTACTTC.

This chain links TRBV30 with TRBJ2-7; 10 nucleotides match TRBD2. Looked up from germline, CDR1 is GTSNPN and CDR2 is SVGIG (reference sequence). The CDR3 spans 14 residues. V trimming: 3 bases; J trimming: 9 bases; junction bases outside the gene matches: 11. CDR3 nucleotides: TGTGCCTGGAGGGACCGGGCTAGCGGGAGAGGGCAGTACTTC. Its protein is CAWRDRASGRGQYF. Full variable domain (rest looked up from reference TRBV30 and TRBJ2-7): SQTIHQWPATLVQPVGSPLSLECTVEGTSNPNLYWYRQAAGRGLQLLFYSVGIGQISSEVPQNLSASRPQDRQFILSSKKLLLSDSGFYLCAWRDRASGRGQYFGPGTRLTVT.

CDR3 in amino acids: CASSSQGEGAASGYTF. The CDR3 nucleotides read TGTGCCAGCAGCTCACAGGGCGAGGGGGCGGCCAGTGGCTACACCTTC. The chain uses TRBV7-3 and TRBJ1-2, with 7 nucleotides matching TRBD1. Germline V lookup: CDR1 SGHTA, CDR2 FQGTGA. The CDR3 is 16 amino acids. The V segment lost 4 bases and the J segment 7 bases; nucleotides outside the gene matches: 15.

The rearrangement joins TRBV7-9 to TRBJ2-3; TRBD2 is a possible D gene (6 bases). This CDR3 spans 15 amino acids. Trimming left V 2 bases short and J 4 bases short, with 13 bases between. In germline, CDR1 is SEHNR, CDR2 FQNEAQ (reference sequence). The CDR3 sequence is CASSLKGLASDTQYF. The CDR3 DNA sequence: TGTGCCAGCAGCTTAAAAGGGCTAGCGTCAGATACGCAGTATTTT.

The chain carries TRBV4-1 and TRBJ2-7, with a tentative D call TRBD1 (6 bases). Germline V gene sequence: CDR1 MGHRA, CDR2 YSYEKL. Trimming removed 4 bases at V and 2 bases at J, with 12 bases between. CDR3 length: 14 residues. The CDR3 coding sequence is TGCGCCAGCAGCCTAGGACAGACTCCCTACGAGCAGTACTTC. This translates into CASSLGQTPYEQYF.

This clone appeared a few times. The chain joins TRBV28 to TRBJ2-1, with D perhaps matching TRBD2 (5 bases). This CDR3 contains 14 residues. Germline V CDR1 and CDR2: MDHEN, SYDVKM. Trimming stripped 5 bases from V and 6 bases from J, with 14 bases between. The CDR3 DNA reads TGTGCCAGCAGTCCCCCCCTAGCCTCCAATGAGCAGTTCTTC. Translating it yields CASSPPLASNEQFF.

The V call is TRBV5-1, the J call TRBJ2-1; 9 nucleotides line up with TRBD2. The length of the CDR3 is 16 residues. V lost 6 bases and J lost 0; bases outside the gene matches: 7. Germline assignment: CDR1 SGHRS and CDR2 YFSETQ. The CDR3 sequence is CASTVAGVGSYNEQFF. The DNA of the CDR3 is TGCGCCAGCACCGTAGCGGGAGTCGGCTCCTACAATGAGCAGTTCTTC.

The V call is TRBV11-2, the J call TRBJ1-6; TRBD1 aligns across 7 bases. This CDR3 has 19 amino acids. Per the germline V gene, CDR1 is SGHAT and CDR2 is FQNNGV. The trim removed 1 base at V and 0 bases at J, leaving 9 bases unmatched. CDR3 bases: TGTGCCAGCAGCTTAGTCCAGGGGGGTTTCAGCTCCTATAATTCACCCCTCCACTTT. This codes for CASSLVQGGFSSYNSPLHF.

There are a few counts of this clone. This chain links TRBV27 with TRBJ2-7; D gene unclear. V was pared by 3 bases and J by 3 bases, with 9 bases between. The CDR3 contains 13 residues. Germline lookup yields CDR1 MNHEY and CDR2 SMNVEV (reference sequence). The CDR3, as DNA: TGTGCCAGCAGTTTGGCGGAGAACTACGAGCAGTACTTC. It specifies CASSLAENYEQYF.

This clone was recorded a few times. The rearrangement joins TRBV7-9 to TRBJ2-1; 11 nucleotides match TRBD2. The CDR3 has 16 residues. V shed 5 bases and J 5 bases; nucleotides not matched to a gene: 8. Germline CDR1 reads SEHNR; CDR2 reads FQNEAQ (reference sequence). The CDR3 is CASSLGSGRVNNEQFF. For the CDR3, the DNA is TGTGCCAGCAGCCTAGGTAGCGGGAGGGTAAACAATGAGCAGTTCTTC. Full variable domain (rest looked up from reference TRBV7-9 and TRBJ2-1): DTGVSQNPRHKITKRGQNVTFRCDPISEHNRLYWYRQTLGQGPEFLTYFQNEAQLEKSRLLSDRFSAERPKGSFSTLEIQRTEQGDSAMYLCASSLGSGRVNNEQFFGPGTRLTVL.

This sequence joins TRBV3-1 (or the pseudogene TRBV3-2) and TRBJ2-3, with D unresolved. With 2 bases removed from V and 10 bases from J, the gap between germline ends came to 10 bases. The CDR3 length is 12 residues. Germline CDR1 LGHDT, CDR2 YNNKEL (reference sequence). Here the CDR3 reads CASSQNSFAQYF. The CDR3 region has the DNA TGTGCCAGCAGCCAAAATTCTTTTGCGCAGTATTTT.

This clone was recorded a few times. V is TRBV28 and J is TRBJ2-1; tentatively, D is TRBD2 (7 bases). This CDR3 region has 16 residues. CDR1 and CDR2 from the germline V gene are MDHEN and SYDVKM. The V end was cut by 6 bases, the J end by 4 bases, with 19 bases between. CDR3 in amino acids: CASSPRLAQGYNEQFF. The CDR3 nucleotides read TGTGCCAGCAGCCCCCGACTAGCCCAGGGGTACAATGAGCAGTTCTTC.

This clone appeared once. V is TRBV2 and J is TRBJ2-3; 8 bases fit TRBD2. The CDR3 covers 17 residues. Germline V gene lookup returns CDR1 SNHLY and CDR2 FYNNEI. J was trimmed by 2 bases and V by 5 bases; bases with no gene match: 12. As DNA, the CDR3 is TGTGCCAGCAGTAAAGGTCGGGAGGGCCAATACACAGATACGCAGTATTTT. Translated, it gives CASSKGREGQYTDTQYF.

This rearrangement joins TRBV18 to TRBJ1-2; 10 nucleotides agree with TRBD1. The germline gives CDR1 KGHSH, CDR2 LQKENI. The CDR3 consists of 15 residues. V was clipped by 2 bases and J by 5 bases; unmatched bases: 5. The CDR3 region has the DNA TGTGCCAGCTCACCATCTGCGGGACAGGGGTATGGCTACACCTTC. Translation gives CASSPSAGQGYGYTF.